These 24 T cell receptor beta chains were all obtained from the same sample, sequenced in a study of response to subunit inactivated influenza vaccine. TCRdb recomputed calls from the RT-PCR reads with MiXCR, one row per CDR3 protein. The data hold roughly 780,000 distinct CDR3 sequences, with less than 20% observed a single time. Sequencing used PBMCs from blood, obtained about 5 days after vaccination. The source of these receptors is a man aged 50-60 years who received an inactivated influenza vaccine.

This clonotype turned up a few times. The rearrangement uses TRBV5-1 and TRBJ2-5, with unresolved D. Trimming left V 1 base short and J 2 bases short, with 12 bases between. The germline gives CDR1 SGHRS, CDR2 YFSETQ. The length of the CDR3 is 15 residues. The CDR3 region has the DNA TGCGCCAGCAGCTTGCAGGCACAGCCTCAAGAGACCCAGTACTTC. Its translation: CASSLQAQPQETQYF.

This chain uses TRBV28 with TRBJ1-4; weak D call: TRBD1 (6 bases). This CDR3 comprises 18 residues. In germline, CDR1 is MDHEN, CDR2 SYDVKM. V was clipped by 8 bases and J by 4 bases, with 26 bases between them. This chain's CDR3 is CASASLSGGGLGNEKLFF. The DNA of the CDR3 is TGTGCCAGCGCTAGCCTCTCCGGGGGGGGGCTCGGTAATGAAAAACTGTTTTTT. The complete variable domain, with remaining parts taken from reference TRBV28 and TRBJ1-4, reads DVKVTQSSRYLVKRTGEKVFLECVQDMDHENMFWYRQDPGLGLRLIYFSYDVKMKEKGDIPEGYSVSREKKERFSLILESASTNQTSMYLCASASLSGGGLGNEKLFFGSGTQLSVL.

This chain connects TRBV6-5 to TRBJ2-1; no clear D gene. CDR3 length equals 14 residues. The germline gives CDR1 MNHEY, CDR2 SVGAGI. V lost 2 bases and J lost 6, with 11 bases in between. Here the CDR3 DNA reads TGTGCCAGCAGTTACCTCCCACCGGGCAATGAGCAGTTCTTC. Translating gives CASSYLPPGNEQFF.

V usage is TRBV28 and J usage is TRBJ2-1; D is perhaps TRBD1 or TRBD2 (5 bases each). With 1 base removed from V and 15 bases from J, the gap between germline ends came to 10 bases. This CDR3 contains 11 residues. Germline V gene sequence: CDR1 MDHEN, CDR2 SYDVKM. CDR3: CASSLLGDAFF. As DNA, the CDR3 is TGTGCCAGCAGTTTATTAGGGGACGCGTTCTTC.

V usage is TRBV5-1 and J usage is TRBJ2-2, with 7 bases identical to TRBD1. After removal of 4 bases from V and 0 bases from J, the junction contained 6 bases not matched to a gene. The CDR3 length is 16 residues. Germline CDR1 reads SGHRS; CDR2 reads YFSETQ. The DNA of the CDR3 is TGCGCCAGCAGCGCCTCCGGGACAGCGAACACCGGGGAGCTGTTTTTT. Its protein is CASSASGTANTGELFF.

The rearrangement uses TRBV7-2 and TRBJ2-1; the D gene is possibly TRBD1 (5 bases). The V and J ends lost 3 bases and 3 bases respectively, with 9 bases between them. The CDR3 spans 14 residues. Germline V lookup: CDR1 SGHTA, CDR2 FQGNSA. The DNA of the CDR3 is TGTGCCAGCAGCTTCGGACACCTCTACAATGAGCAGTTCTTC. Translated, it gives CASSFGHLYNEQFF.

The chain recombines TRBV10-1 with TRBJ2-3, with D unresolved. The CDR3 consists of 12 residues. Trimming took off 3 bases at V and 2 bases at J, with 3 bases between the two ends. CDR1 is WNHNN, CDR2 SYGVQD, per germline (reference sequence). CDR3 residues: CASSDNTDTQYF. The DNA for the CDR3 is TGCGCCAGCAGTGACAACACAGATACGCAGTATTTT.

This clonotype came up many times. The chain employs TRBV7-2 and TRBJ1-1; perhaps TRBD1 as D (6 bases). V dropped 3 bases and J dropped 4 bases, with 15 bases sitting between them. This CDR3 has 15 residues. In germline, CDR1 is SGHTA, CDR2 FQGNSA. This chain's CDR3 is CASSLDTGLGTEAFF. The CDR3 DNA sequence: TGTGCCAGCAGCTTGGACACAGGGCTGGGCACTGAAGCTTTCTTT.

The sample holds a few counts of this clonotype. The chain employs TRBV5-5 and TRBJ2-1; D perhaps matches TRBD1 (6 bases). The CDR3 has 14 amino acids. Germline loops: CDR1 SGHKS, CDR2 YYEKEE (reference sequence). The V gene lost 0 bases and the J gene lost 7 bases, with 11 bases spanning the gap. CDR3 region: CASSLGQVGNEQFF. CDR3 nucleotide sequence: TGTGCCAGCAGCTTGGGACAGGTGGGAAATGAGCAGTTCTTC. Full variable domain (rest looked up from reference TRBV5-5 and TRBJ2-1): DAGVTQSPTHLIKTRGQQVTLRCSPISGHKSVSWYQQVLGQGPQFIFQYYEKEERGRGNFPDRFSARQFPNYSSELNVNALLLGDSALYLCASSLGQVGNEQFFGPGTRLTVL.

The rearrangement joins TRBV15 to TRBJ2-5, with D possibly being TRBD1 or TRBD2 (6 bases each). The V end was cut by 0 bases, the J end by 4 bases, with 12 bases between. Germline V CDR1 and CDR2: LNHNV, YYDKDF (reference sequence). This CDR3 spans 15 amino acids. The CDR3 DNA reads as TGTGCCACCAGCAGAGATAGAGGGGGAGGAGAGACCCAGTACTTC. This gives the protein CATSRDRGGGETQYF.

This clonotype was recorded a few times. V is TRBV4-1 and J is TRBJ1-1; D unclear. This CDR3 is built from 15 residues. Germline values: CDR1 MGHRA, CDR2 YSYEKL. V shed 0 bases and J shed 2 bases, with 10 bases lying between them. The CDR3 sequence: CASSQEVTVNTEAFF. CDR3 sequence (DNA): TGCGCCAGCAGCCAAGAAGTGACGGTAAACACTGAAGCTTTCTTT.

The CDR3 spells CASSSLNTDTQYF. In DNA, the CDR3 is TGCGCCAGCAGCTCGTTAAACACAGATACGCAGTATTTT. This chain uses TRBV5-1 with TRBJ2-3; D is undetermined. Trimming shortened V by 3 bases and J by 2 bases, and 7 bases separated the two germline ends. The CDR3 sequence is 13 residues long. The germline CDR1 and CDR2 sequences are SGHRS and YFSETQ.

This rearrangement joins TRBV12-3 or TRBV12-4 to TRBJ2-2; D perhaps matches TRBD1 (5 bases). Trimming removed 5 bases at V and 7 bases at J, with 14 bases between. CDR3 length: 14 amino acids. CDR3 sequence: CASSAQVRGGELFF. DNA of the CDR3: TGTGCCAGCAGTGCACAGGTCCGTGGCGGGGAGCTGTTTTTT.

This clonotype was counted between two and nine times. The chain recombines TRBV20-1 with TRBJ2-5; 8 positions match TRBD2. Looked up from germline, CDR1 is DFQATT and CDR2 is SNEGSKA (reference sequence). The CDR3 is 15 residues long. V dropped 6 bases and J dropped 4; count of bases not matched to a gene: 13. CDR3 nucleotides: TGCAGTGCCGGTAGAGCCAGCGGGAGACCAGAGACCCAGTACTTC. Its translation: CSAGRASGRPETQYF.

The gene calls are TRBV9 and TRBJ2-6; 9 bases agree with TRBD1. CDR1 and CDR2 from the germline V gene are SGDLS and YYNGEE. The ends lost 2 bases at V and 4 bases at J; junction bases unmatched: 7. The CDR3 runs to 17 residues. The CDR3 protein is CASSVKHRGLGANVLTF. The CDR3 nucleotides are TGTGCCAGCAGCGTGAAACACAGGGGGCTCGGGGCCAACGTCCTGACTTTC.

A few counts support this clonotype. The gene calls are TRBV12-5 and TRBJ2-2; D might be TRBD2 (6 bases). Trimming left V 5 bases short and J 5 bases short, with 15 bases between. Germline CDR1 LGHNT, CDR2 FRNRAP. This CDR3 is built from 15 residues. CDR3 DNA sequence: TGTGCTAGTGGTCCCGGGACTGGTGAAACCGGGGAGCTGTTTTTT. This encodes CASGPGTGETGELFF.

This clonotype was seen many times. This chain joins TRBV12-3 or TRBV12-4 and TRBJ1-1; D not resolved. The length of the CDR3 is 15 residues. V was clipped by 6 bases and J by 6 bases, with 20 bases between them. The CDR3 region has the DNA TGTGCCAGCAGCAATCCAACTACCCTAAGGGCTGAAGCTTTCTTT. Amino acids: CASSNPTTLRAEAFF.

The chain combines TRBV6-2 or TRBV6-3 with TRBJ2-7, with D hard to call. The germline V gene encodes CDR1 MNHEY and CDR2 SVGEGT. V gave up 2 bases and J gave up 0 bases, with 5 bases separating them. The CDR3 sequence is 13 residues long. CDR3 sequence: CASSYTHSYEQYF. CDR3 coding DNA: TGTGCCAGCAGTTACACTCACTCCTACGAGCAGTACTTC.

This clonotype showed up just a few times. The genes are TRBV20-1 and TRBJ1-4, with unresolved D. CDR3 length: 14 residues. CDR1 and CDR2 from the germline V gene are DFQATT and SNEGSKA (reference sequence). Deletions cut 4 bases from V and 1 base from J, with 10 bases between. The CDR3 is CSATGPLTNEKLFF. The CDR3 DNA reads TGCAGTGCTACTGGACCATTAACTAATGAAAAACTGTTTTTT.

This chain connects TRBV18 to TRBJ2-6; D gene ambiguous. The V gene lost 0 bases and the J gene lost 0 bases, with 6 bases spanning the gap. Germline CDR1 is KGHSH and CDR2 is LQKENI. The CDR3 spans 16 residues. The chain's CDR3 is CASSPPVVSGANVLTF. The CDR3 DNA reads as TGTGCCAGCTCACCACCGGTAGTCTCTGGGGCCAACGTCCTGACTTTC.

The rearrangement links TRBV7-2 to TRBJ2-1; D not certain. Germline CDR1 SGHTA, CDR2 FQGNSA. V lost 4 bases and J 3 bases, leaving 16 bases between the germline ends. CDR3 size: 16 residues. The CDR3 nucleotides are TGTGCCAGCAGCTGGGAACCGGGTTTAGTCTACAATGAGCAGTTCTTC. Translated, it gives CASSWEPGLVYNEQFF. Filled out from reference TRBV7-2 and TRBJ2-1, the complete variable domain reads GAGVSQSPSNKVTEKGKDVELRCDPISGHTALYWYRQSLGQGLEFLIYFQGNSAPDKSGLPSDRFSAERTGGSVSTLTIQRTQQEDSAVYLCASSWEPGLVYNEQFFGPGTRLTVL.

This clonotype was seen more than once but under ten times. The chain joins TRBV12-3 or TRBV12-4 to TRBJ1-3; the D gene is possibly TRBD1 (5 bases). The CDR3 extends over 15 amino acids. Trimming removed 6 bases from V and 0 bases from J, with 12 bases in between. CDR3 in amino acids: CASSTSRGSGNTIYF. As DNA, the CDR3 is TGTGCCAGCAGCACCTCAAGGGGCTCTGGAAACACCATATATTTT.

This chain connects TRBV29-1 to TRBJ2-3; D not resolved. The V end lost 0 bases, the J end lost 2 bases, and 12 bases lay between the germline ends. Germline V CDR1 and CDR2: SQVTM, ANQGSEA. This CDR3 is 15 amino acids long. The CDR3 sequence is CSVEDVPAITDTQYF. CDR3 DNA: TGCAGCGTTGAAGATGTTCCAGCTATCACAGATACGCAGTATTTT.

The sample holds many counts of this clonotype. The chain is built from TRBV12-3 or TRBV12-4 and TRBJ1-2, with D uncertain. Trimming shortened V by 1 base and J by 8 bases, and 11 bases separated the two germline ends. The length of the CDR3 is 13 residues. The CDR3 DNA sequence: TGTGCCAGCAGTTTAGATCTGGTAGCGGGCTACACCTTC. As protein: CASSLDLVAGYTF.